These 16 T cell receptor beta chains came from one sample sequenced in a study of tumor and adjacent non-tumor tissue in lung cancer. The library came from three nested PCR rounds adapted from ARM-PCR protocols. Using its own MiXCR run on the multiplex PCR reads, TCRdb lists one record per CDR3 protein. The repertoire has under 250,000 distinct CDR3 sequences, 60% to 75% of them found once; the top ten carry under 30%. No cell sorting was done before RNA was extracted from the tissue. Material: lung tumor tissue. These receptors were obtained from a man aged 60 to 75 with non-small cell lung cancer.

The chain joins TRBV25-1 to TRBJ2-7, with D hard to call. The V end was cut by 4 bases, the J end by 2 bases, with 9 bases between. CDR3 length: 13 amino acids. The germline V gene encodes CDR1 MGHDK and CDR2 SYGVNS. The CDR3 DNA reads TGTGCCAGCAGTGTCTCCTGGGCCTACGAGCAGTACTTC. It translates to CASSVSWAYEQYF.

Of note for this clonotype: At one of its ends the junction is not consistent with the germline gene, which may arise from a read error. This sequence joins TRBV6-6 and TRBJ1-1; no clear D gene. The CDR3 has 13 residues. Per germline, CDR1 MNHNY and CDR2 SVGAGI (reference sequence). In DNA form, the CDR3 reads TGTGCCAGCACTCCTGTACAGAACACTGAAGCTTTATTT. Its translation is CASTPVQNTEALF.

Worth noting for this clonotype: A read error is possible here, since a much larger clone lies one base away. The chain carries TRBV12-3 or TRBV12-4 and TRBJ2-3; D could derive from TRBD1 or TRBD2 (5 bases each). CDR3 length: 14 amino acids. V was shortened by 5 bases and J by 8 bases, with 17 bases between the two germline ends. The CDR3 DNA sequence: TGTGCCAGCAGTCCGACCCGAGGGACGGGTACGCAGTATTTT. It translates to CASSPTRGTGTQYF.

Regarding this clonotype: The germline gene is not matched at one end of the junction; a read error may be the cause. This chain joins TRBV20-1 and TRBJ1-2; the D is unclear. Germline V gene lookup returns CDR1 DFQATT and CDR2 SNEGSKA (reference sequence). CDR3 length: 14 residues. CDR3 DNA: TGCACTGCTTCGGAGGGTCGTTCTTTATATGGTTACACCTTC. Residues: CTASEGRSLYGYTF.

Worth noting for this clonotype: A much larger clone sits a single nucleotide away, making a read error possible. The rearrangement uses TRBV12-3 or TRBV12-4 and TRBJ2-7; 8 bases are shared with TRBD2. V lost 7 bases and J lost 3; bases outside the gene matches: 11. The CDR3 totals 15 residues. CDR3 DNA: TGTGCCAGCAACTGGAGAGCGGGAGTGAACTACGAGCAGTACTTC. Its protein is CASNWRAGVNYEQYF.

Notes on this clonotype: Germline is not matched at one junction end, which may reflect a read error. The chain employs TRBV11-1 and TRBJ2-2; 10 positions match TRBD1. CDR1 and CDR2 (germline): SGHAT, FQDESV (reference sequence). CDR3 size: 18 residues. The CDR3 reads CASSEYAGQGMNTGELFF. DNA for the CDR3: TGTGCCAGCAGCGAATACGCGGGACAGGGGATGAACACTGGGGAGCTGTTTTTT.

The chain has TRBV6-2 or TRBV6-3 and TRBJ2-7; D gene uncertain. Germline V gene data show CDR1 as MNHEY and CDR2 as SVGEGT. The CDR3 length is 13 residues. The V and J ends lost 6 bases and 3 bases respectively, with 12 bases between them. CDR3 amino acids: CASRGIAYYEQYF. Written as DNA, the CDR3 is TGTGCCAGCAGAGGGATAGCCTACTACGAGCAGTACTTC.

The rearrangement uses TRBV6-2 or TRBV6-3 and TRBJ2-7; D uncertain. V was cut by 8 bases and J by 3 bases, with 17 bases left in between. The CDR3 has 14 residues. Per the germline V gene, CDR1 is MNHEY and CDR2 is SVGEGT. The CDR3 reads CASAFNLSVYEQYF. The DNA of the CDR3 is TGTGCCAGCGCTTTCAACCTTTCGGTCTACGAGCAGTACTTC.

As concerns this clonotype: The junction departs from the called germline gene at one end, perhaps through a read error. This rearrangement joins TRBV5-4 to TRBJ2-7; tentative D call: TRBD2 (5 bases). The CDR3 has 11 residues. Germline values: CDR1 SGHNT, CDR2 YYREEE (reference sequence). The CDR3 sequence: CASSNDYKQYF. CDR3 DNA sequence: TGTGCCAGCAGCAACGACTACAAGCAGTACTTC.

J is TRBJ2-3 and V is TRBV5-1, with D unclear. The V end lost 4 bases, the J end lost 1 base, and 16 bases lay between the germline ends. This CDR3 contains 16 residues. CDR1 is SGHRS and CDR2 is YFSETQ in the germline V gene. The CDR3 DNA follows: TGCGCCAGCAGCCGAACCCCTAGTGAGGGCACAGATACGCAGTATTTT. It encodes CASSRTPSEGTDTQYF.

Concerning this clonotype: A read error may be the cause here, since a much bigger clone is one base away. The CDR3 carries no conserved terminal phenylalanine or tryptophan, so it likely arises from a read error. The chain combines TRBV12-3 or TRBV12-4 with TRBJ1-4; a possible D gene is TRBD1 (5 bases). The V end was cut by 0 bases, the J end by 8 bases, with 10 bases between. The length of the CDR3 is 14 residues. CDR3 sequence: CASSLAGQGEKLFY. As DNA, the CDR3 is TGTGCCAGCAGTTTAGCAGGACAAGGCGAAAAACTGTTTTAT.

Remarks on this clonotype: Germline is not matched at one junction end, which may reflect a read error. Here the CDR3 reads CASSFPNSMTDAQYF. The CDR3 bases are TGTGCCAGCAGCTTCCCGAACTCAATGACAGATGCGCAGTATTTT. The chain has TRBV11-3 and TRBJ2-3; D might be TRBD1 (5 bases). The CDR3 is 15 amino acids. The germline CDR1 and CDR2 sequences are SGHNT and YENEEA.

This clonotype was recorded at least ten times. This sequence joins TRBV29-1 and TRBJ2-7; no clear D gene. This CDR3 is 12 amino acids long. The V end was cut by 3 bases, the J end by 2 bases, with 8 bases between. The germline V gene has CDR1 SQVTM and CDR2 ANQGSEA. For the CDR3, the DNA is TGCAGCGTTGAGGCTGAAACCTACGAGCAGTACTTC. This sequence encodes CSVEAETYEQYF.

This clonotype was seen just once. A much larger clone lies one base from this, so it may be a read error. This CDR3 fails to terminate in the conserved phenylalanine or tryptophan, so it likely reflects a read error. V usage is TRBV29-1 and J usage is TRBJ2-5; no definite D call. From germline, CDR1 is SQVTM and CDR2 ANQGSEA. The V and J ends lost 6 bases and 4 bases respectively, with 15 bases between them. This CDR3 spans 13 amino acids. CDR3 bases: TGCAGCGTGCCGAGAGGAGTTTTAGAGACCCAGTACCTC. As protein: CSVPRGVLETQYL.

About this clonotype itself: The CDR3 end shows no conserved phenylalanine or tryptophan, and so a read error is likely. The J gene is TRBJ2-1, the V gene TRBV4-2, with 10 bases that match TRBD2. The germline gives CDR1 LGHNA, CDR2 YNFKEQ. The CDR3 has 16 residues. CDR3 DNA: TGTGCCAGCAGCCGGAGAGCGGGGGGGCTTTACAATAAGCAGTTCTTA. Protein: CASSRRAGGLYNKQFL.

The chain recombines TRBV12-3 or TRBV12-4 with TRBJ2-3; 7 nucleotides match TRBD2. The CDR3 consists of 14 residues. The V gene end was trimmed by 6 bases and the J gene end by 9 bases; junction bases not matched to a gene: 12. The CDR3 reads CASRTAGLGDTQYF. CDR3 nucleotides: TGTGCCAGCAGGACAGCGGGGTTGGGAGACACGCAGTATTTT.